The TCR beta chain described here comes from a study of human CD8 memory T cell subsets. The study, taken as a whole, reports: Effector memory cells lacked the similarly high diversity that stem-like memory and precursor exhausted T cells had. Exclusively the beta chains of the T cell receptor underwent sequencing in this study.

Buffy coats donated by healthy individuals were the origin of the PBMC. CDR3 length: 13 amino acids. CDR1 is SGHAT, CDR2 FQNNGV, per germline. As regards this clonotype: Its antigen is as yet unknown.

UMI-labeled 5' RACE was used to make TCR beta libraries. Following a re-call of the 5' RACE reads, TCRdb has one entry per CDR3 protein and lacks DNA. The table for this sample gives fewer than 6,500 distinct CDR3 sequences. The J gene is TRBJ1-1, the V gene TRBV11-2. Sequencing was performed on CD8+ effector memory T cells (TEM) sorted from PBMCs. Subset meaning: effector memory CD8 T cells, CCR7- CD45RO+ CD95+. The TCR comes from a human donor in good health. CDR3: CASSLLSVTEAFF.